Below, 29 T cell receptor beta chains from the same sample are listed, as sequenced in a study of blood T cell repertoires in COVID-19 (TCRdb year 2020). Libraries were constructed by the immunoSEQ multiplex PCR assay. TCRdb carries this immuneACCESS record with in-frame sequences only. Its versions omit some clonotypes, under half of them owing to an unresolved V gene in the studies checked, with the rest unexplained. For this sample the table gives roughly 200,000 clones, of which 75% to 90% were detected only once. Under 8.5% of the sample goes to the ten largest clones. Sequencing was done on a sample of peripheral blood. Receptor source: a woman older than 75 with COVID-19, enrolled during active disease.

This clone was seen a few times. The rearrangement links TRBV6-5 to TRBJ1-2, with D uncertain. Looked up from germline, CDR1 is MNHEY and CDR2 is SVGAGI. The CDR3 is made up of 13 amino acids. Deletions cut 7 bases from V and 7 bases from J, with 16 bases between. DNA of the CDR3: TGTGCCAGCAAAGAGGCCGCCGGCACTGGCTACACCTTC. It is translated as CASKEAAGTGYTF.

The chain employs TRBV3-1 (or the pseudogene TRBV3-2) and TRBJ1-5; D unresolved. The germline V gene has CDR1 LGHDT and CDR2 YNNKEL (reference sequence). V was pared by 0 bases and J by 1 base, with 10 bases between. The CDR3 spans 16 residues. DNA of the CDR3: TGTGCCAGCAGCCAAGATCCCGTTACAAGCAATCAGCCCCAGCATTTT. Its translation is CASSQDPVTSNQPQHF.

Remarks on this clone: At the DNA level, this CDR3 is encoded by other sequences in the same sample as well. The J gene is TRBJ1-1, the V gene TRBV30; D is perhaps TRBD1 (6 bases). The germline gives CDR1 GTSNPN, CDR2 SVGIG (reference sequence). The ends were cut back, 4 bases at V and 1 base at J, with 10 bases in the middle. This CDR3 spans 13 amino acids. The CDR3 bases are TGTGCCTGGACGCGGACAGCGAACACTGAAGCTTTCTTT. Translating gives CAWTRTANTEAFF.

This chain joins TRBV10-3 and TRBJ1-1; no definite D call. Trimming cost V 2 bases and J 0 bases, with 7 bases left between them. The CDR3 contains 14 residues. Germline V gene lookup returns CDR1 ENHRY and CDR2 SYGVKD. DNA of the CDR3: TGTGCCATCAGTGAGGGCATGATGAACACTGAAGCTTTCTTT. Protein sequence: CAISEGMMNTEAFF.

Regarding this clone: This sample includes further DNA sequences coding for the same CDR3. The chain employs TRBV5-4 and TRBJ2-5; D is ambiguous. CDR3 length: 14 amino acids. V was trimmed by 0 bases and J by 1 base, leaving 7 bases between them. Germline CDR1 reads SGHNT; CDR2 reads YYREEE (reference sequence). The CDR3 DNA sequence: TGTGCCAGCAGCTTGGGTGGCGGCCAAGAGACCCAGTACTTC. This translates into CASSLGGGQETQYF.

The V and J genes are TRBV23-1 and TRBJ2-5; possibly TRBD1 for D (6 bases). TRBV23-1 is an open reading frame whose function is uncertain. The CDR3 length is 15 residues. Trimming shortened V by 4 bases and J by 1 base, and 13 bases separated the two germline ends. The CDR3 DNA follows: TGCGCCAGCAGTCGCAACCGGGACACCCAAGAGACCCAGTACTTC. It specifies CASSRNRDTQETQYF.

The CDR3 sequence is CATAGTGNQPQHF. DNA of the CDR3: TGTGCCACCGCCGGGACAGGCAATCAGCCCCAGCATTTT. This rearrangement joins TRBV24-1 to TRBJ1-5, with 7 bases identical to TRBD1. V lost 9 bases, J lost 2 bases, and 3 bases stayed unmatched. In germline, CDR1 is KGHDR, CDR2 SFDVKD. The CDR3 is 13 amino acids.

V and J are TRBV5-4 and TRBJ1-1, with D possibly being TRBD1 (5 bases). The germline V gene encodes CDR1 SGHNT and CDR2 YYREEE (reference sequence). CDR3 size: 14 residues. V lost 2 bases to trimming and J lost 5 bases, with 13 bases between them. CDR3 region: CASSFWRGRTEAFF. CDR3 coding DNA: TGTGCCAGCAGCTTCTGGAGGGGAAGAACTGAAGCTTTCTTT.

The chain uses TRBV28 and TRBJ2-1; D unclear. This CDR3 comprises 12 residues. With 5 bases removed from V and 9 bases from J, the gap between germline ends came to 11 bases. Germline V CDR1 and CDR2: MDHEN, SYDVKM. In DNA, the CDR3 is TGTGCCAGCAGTCTGAGACTTGGTGAGCAGTTCTTC. Translating it yields CASSLRLGEQFF.

This chain uses TRBV19 with TRBJ1-1, with TRBD1 identical over 7 bases. Germline assignment: CDR1 LNHDA and CDR2 SQIVND (reference sequence). There are 14 residues in the CDR3. The trim removed 4 bases at V and 1 base at J, leaving 3 bases unmatched. The CDR3 sequence: CASSTQGENTEAFF. The CDR3 DNA sequence: TGTGCCAGTAGTACTCAGGGGGAGAACACTGAAGCTTTCTTT.

V gene TRBV19 combines with J gene TRBJ2-2; maybe TRBD1 (5 bases). Trimming stripped 7 bases from V and 7 bases from J, with 19 bases between. Germline CDR1 reads LNHDA; CDR2 reads SQIVND (reference sequence). This CDR3 spans 15 amino acids. The CDR3 nucleotides read TGTGCCAGTACCCAAGTTGGGGCTAGTTACGGGGAGCTGTTTTTT. The encoded protein is CASTQVGASYGELFF.

V usage is TRBV6-6 and J usage is TRBJ2-7; D gene uncertain. Germline V gene lookup returns CDR1 MNHNY and CDR2 SVGAGI (reference sequence). The CDR3 contains 13 residues. V was pared by 8 bases and J by 0 bases, with 11 bases between. CDR3 in amino acids: CASRGLISYEQYF. CDR3 in DNA: TGTGCCAGCCGAGGTCTTATCTCCTACGAGCAGTACTTC.

V usage is TRBV7-9 and J usage is TRBJ2-3, with 7 positions matching TRBD1. V lost 2 bases, J lost 2 bases, and 4 bases stayed unmatched. The CDR3 runs to 15 residues. Germline CDR1 is SEHNR and CDR2 is FQNEAQ (reference sequence). CDR3 amino acids: CASSLSGQATDTQYF. The CDR3 nucleotides read TGTGCCAGCAGCTTATCTGGACAGGCCACAGATACGCAGTATTTT.

The genes are TRBV28 and TRBJ2-4; 8 bases are shared with TRBD1. Losses at the gene ends were 4 bases for V and 8 bases for J; bases not matched to a gene: 16. The CDR3 loop spans 17 amino acids. Germline loops: CDR1 MDHEN, CDR2 SYDVKM. CDR3 sequence: CASSSFVEAGGAYIQYF. The CDR3 coding sequence is TGTGCCAGCAGTTCATTTGTTGAGGCAGGGGGCGCATACATTCAGTACTTC. Full variable domain (remainder filled in from reference TRBV28 and TRBJ2-4): DVKVTQSSRYLVKRTGEKVFLECVQDMDHENMFWYRQDPGLGLRLIYFSYDVKMKEKGDIPEGYSVSREKKERFSLILESASTNQTSMYLCASSSFVEAGGAYIQYFGAGTRLSVL.

This clone was found a few times. The CDR3 sequence is CASSEWQYYGYTF. The CDR3 coding sequence is TGTGCCAGCAGTGAATGGCAGTACTATGGCTACACCTTC. The chain couples TRBV6-1 to TRBJ1-2; no clear D. In germline, CDR1 is MNHNS, CDR2 SASEGT. V was cut by 2 bases and J by 3 bases, with 7 bases left in between. CDR3 length equals 13 residues.

This chain links TRBV7-2 with TRBJ2-5; TRBD1 matches 8 bases. Germline assignment: CDR1 SGHTA and CDR2 FQGNSA. The CDR3 runs 15 residues. V lost 3 bases and J lost 2; bases outside the gene matches: 5. The CDR3 loop reads CASSFRQGLQETQYF. CDR3 DNA sequence: TGTGCCAGCAGCTTCAGACAGGGGCTTCAAGAGACCCAGTACTTC.

V is TRBV5-1 and J is TRBJ2-5, with 10 positions matching TRBD1. The CDR3 extends over 14 amino acids. Trimming at V came to 7 bases and at J to 4 bases, leaving 7 bases not matched to a gene. Germline CDR1 and CDR2: SGHRS and YFSETQ. CDR3 sequence reads: CASGTGAPIETQYF. For the CDR3, the DNA is TGCGCCAGCGGGACAGGGGCGCCTATAGAGACCCAGTACTTC.

The chain combines TRBV27 with TRBJ1-1; TRBD1 is a possible D gene (5 bases). Germline V CDR1 and CDR2: MNHEY, SMNVEV (reference sequence). V gave up 5 bases and J gave up 3 bases, with 13 bases separating them. The CDR3 contains 14 residues. The CDR3 spells CASSVQGLYTEAFF. The CDR3 DNA reads as TGTGCCAGCAGTGTCCAGGGTCTTTACACTGAAGCTTTCTTT.

This clone has just one count. The V call is TRBV7-2, the J call TRBJ2-3; no definite D call. This CDR3 has 14 amino acids. V shed 4 bases and J shed 0 bases, with 8 bases lying between them. From germline, CDR1 is SGHTA and CDR2 FQGNSA. CDR3 DNA: TGTGCCAGCAGCTCAGGTCGAAGCACAGATACGCAGTATTTT. It is translated as CASSSGRSTDTQYF.

The chain employs TRBV6-5 and TRBJ2-1; maybe TRBD1 (6 bases). This CDR3 comprises 13 residues. CDR1 is MNHEY, CDR2 SVGAGI, per germline. With 4 bases removed from V and 6 bases from J, the gap between germline ends came to 10 bases. The CDR3 DNA is TGTGCCAGCAGTTTGGCAGGGGTCAATGAGCAGTTCTTC. It is translated as CASSLAGVNEQFF.

CDR3 region: CASSQGRDRGFGELFF. The DNA for the CDR3 is TGTGCCAGCAGCCAAGGCCGGGACAGGGGCTTCGGGGAGCTGTTTTTT. The V and J genes are TRBV3-1 (or the pseudogene TRBV3-2) and TRBJ2-2; TRBD1 aligns across 10 bases. The CDR3 totals 16 residues. CDR1 is LGHDT and CDR2 is YNNKEL in the germline V gene (reference sequence). V shed 1 base, J shed 7 bases, and the junction held 6 bases outside the gene matches.

J is TRBJ1-1 and V is TRBV6-5; D is unclear. CDR1 and CDR2 from the germline V gene are MNHEY and SVGAGI. The CDR3 consists of 15 residues. V lost 7 bases and J 1 base, leaving 16 bases between the germline ends. CDR3 sequence (DNA): TGTGCCAGCACCGTCGAGGGAGGGAAGAACACTGAAGCTTTCTTT. It specifies CASTVEGGKNTEAFF.

V and J are TRBV7-2 and TRBJ2-7; 13 bases line up with TRBD2. With 3 bases clipped from V and 2 bases from J, the junction kept 4 bases outside the gene matches. The CDR3 loop spans 16 amino acids. From germline, CDR1 is SGHTA and CDR2 FQGNSA. The DNA for the CDR3 is TGTGCCAGCAGCTTCCGGACTAGCGGGAGAACCTACGAGCAGTACTTC. This gives the protein CASSFRTSGRTYEQYF.

The rearrangement uses TRBV3-1 (or the pseudogene TRBV3-2) and TRBJ2-1; D call uncertain. Germline V lookup: CDR1 LGHDT, CDR2 YNNKEL (reference sequence). The CDR3 is 14 amino acids. Trimming left V 4 bases short and J 6 bases short, with 13 bases between. The CDR3 region is CASSRDSSFNEQFF. In DNA, the CDR3 is TGTGCCAGCAGCCGTGACTCCAGCTTCAATGAGCAGTTCTTC.

This chain links TRBV6-5 with TRBJ1-3; the match to TRBD1 covers 7 bases. Germline V gives CDR1 MNHEY, CDR2 SVGAGI. This CDR3 is 15 amino acids long. Germline trimming cut 5 bases from V and 0 bases from J; bases unmatched to any gene: 4. CDR3 loop: CASSQTGTSGNTIYF. The CDR3 DNA sequence: TGTGCCAGCAGTCAGACAGGGACCTCTGGAAACACCATATATTTT.

The rearrangement uses TRBV28 and TRBJ1-1; 9 bases fit TRBD1. CDR1 and CDR2 from the germline V gene are MDHEN and SYDVKM. After removal of 5 bases from V and 10 bases from J, the junction contained 17 bases not matched to a gene. The length of the CDR3 is 16 residues. This CDR3 is CASSLGQGAGEVRAFF. The CDR3 DNA follows: TGTGCCAGCAGTCTGGGACAGGGCGCCGGTGAGGTTCGAGCTTTCTTT. Full variable domain (remainder filled in from reference TRBV28 and TRBJ1-1): DVKVTQSSRYLVKRTGEKVFLECVQDMDHENMFWYRQDPGLGLRLIYFSYDVKMKEKGDIPEGYSVSREKKERFSLILESASTNQTSMYLCASSLGQGAGEVRAFFGQGTRLTVV.

This chain links TRBV20-1 with TRBJ1-1, with D possibly being TRBD1 (5 bases). The germline V and J ends were trimmed by 3 bases and 4 bases, with 9 bases remaining between them. The length of the CDR3 is 12 residues. The V gene's germline CDR1 is DFQATT and CDR2 SNEGSKA (reference sequence). CDR3 sequence (DNA): TGCAGTGCTAGTCACGGGGGCACTGAAGCTTTCTTT. Amino acid sequence: CSASHGGTEAFF.

The chain employs TRBV10-3 and TRBJ1-2; D remains ambiguous. The V and J ends lost 7 bases and 2 bases respectively, with 14 bases between them. Per the germline V gene, CDR1 is ENHRY and CDR2 is SYGVKD. CDR3 length: 14 amino acids. The CDR3 nucleotides are TGTGCCATCAACCCCGGCAGAGGAAACTATGGCTACACCTTC. Protein product: CAINPGRGNYGYTF.

This clone came up once. This chain links TRBV5-1 with TRBJ2-1; 11 positions agree with TRBD2. CDR1 and CDR2 from the germline V gene are SGHRS and YFSETQ. V gave up 2 bases and J gave up 5 bases; unmatched junction bases: 6. The CDR3 totals 16 residues. The DNA of the CDR3 is TGCGCCAGCAGCTTACCGGGACTAGCGGTAGACAATGAGCAGTTCTTC. Translation gives CASSLPGLAVDNEQFF. Full variable domain (missing parts from reference TRBV5-1 and TRBJ2-1): KAGVTQTPRYLIKTRGQQVTLSCSPISGHRSVSWYQQTPGQGLQFLFEYFSETQRNKGNFPGRFSGRQFSNSRSEMNVSTLELGDSALYLCASSLPGLAVDNEQFFGPGTRLTVL.